This TCR beta chain was observed in a study of cytomegalovirus exposure and HLA in healthy donors. This clone was seen just once. Germline V CDR1 and CDR2: SEHNR, FQNEAQ (reference sequence). The CDR3 runs 18 residues. V was trimmed by 1 base and J by 2 bases, leaving 20 bases between them. Both 60 Vbeta primers and 13 Jbeta primers went into the PCR. The method was immunoSEQ multiplex PCR; TCRdb's version includes in-frame clones alone and lacks a portion of them. The sample comprises over 150,000 clones, approximately 80% of which are singletons, and roughly 10% rests with the top ten. This TCR came from a young man in good health and CMV-seropositive. The chain employs TRBV7-9 and TRBJ1-1; D possibly corresponds to TRBD1 (5 bases). Sequenced: PBMCs. The CDR3 bases are TGTGCCAGCAGCTTAGGGCCCTACAGGCGCGCGGCAAACACTGAAGCTTTCTTT. Translating it yields CASSLGPYRRAANTEAFF.